This T cell receptor (beta chain) was sequenced during a study of T cells in Graves' hyperthyroidism and ophthalmopathy. It was at first hyperthyroidism diagnosis, before any ophthalmopathy symptoms, that the blood sample was taken. The CDR3 is made up of 16 amino acids. Deletions cut 0 bases from V and 1 base from J, with 9 bases between. Germline CDR1 and CDR2: KGHSH and LQKENI. RNA transcripts served as the template for amplifying TCR beta CDR3 regions. HTBI primers were used for first-round RT-PCR of the TCR CDR3. A single record per CDR3 protein comes from TCRdb applying MiXCR to the multiplex PCR reads. The table has about 160,000 distinct CDR3 sequences, about 9% seen once. This clonotype was seen repeatedly, ten times or more.

The receptor was derived from a woman aged 18-30 years with Graves' hyperthyroidism that later progressed to Graves' ophthalmopathy. The specimen was blood. J is TRBJ2-2 and V is TRBV18, with a possible D match to TRBD2 (5 bases). CDR3: CASSPPIGRNTGELFF. The CDR3 DNA follows: TGTGCCAGCTCACCACCGATAGGGAGGAACACCGGGGAGCTGTTTTTT.